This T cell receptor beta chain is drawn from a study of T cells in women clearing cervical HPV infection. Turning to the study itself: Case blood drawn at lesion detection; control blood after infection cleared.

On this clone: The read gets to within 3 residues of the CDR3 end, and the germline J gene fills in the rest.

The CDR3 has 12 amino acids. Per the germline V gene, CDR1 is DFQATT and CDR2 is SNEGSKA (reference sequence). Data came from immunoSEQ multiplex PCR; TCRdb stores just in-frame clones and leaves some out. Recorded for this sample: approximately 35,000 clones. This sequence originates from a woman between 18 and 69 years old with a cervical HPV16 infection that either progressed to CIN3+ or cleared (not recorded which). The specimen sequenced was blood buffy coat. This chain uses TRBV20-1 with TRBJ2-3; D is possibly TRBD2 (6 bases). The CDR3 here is CSAPWGEETQYF. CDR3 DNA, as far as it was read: TGCAGTGCCCCTTGGGGGGAGGAGACG.